The subject of this entry is one T cell receptor (beta chain). TCRdb called the 5' RACE reads again in MiXCR, with one record for every CDR3 protein. The table shows 200,000 to 300,000 distinct CDR3 sequences, with more than 25% occurring only once. The germline V gene encodes CDR1 SEHNR and CDR2 FQNEAQ (reference sequence). The CDR3 covers 15 residues. Trimming left V 1 base short and J 6 bases short, with 15 bases between. This sample is part of a study of CD8 T cells in ankylosing spondylitis. The sequence came from a male donor with ankylosing spondylitis or in good health (not recorded which). Specimen: blood, either unsorted or a sorted T cell fraction (not recorded which). The chain couples TRBV7-9 to TRBJ1-1; D possibly corresponds to TRBD1 (5 bases). For the CDR3, the DNA is TGTGCCAGCAGCTTAGGGGCAGGGTTAAACCCTGAAGCTTTCTTT. This gives the protein CASSLGAGLNPEAFF. Full variable domain (remainder filled in from reference TRBV7-9 and TRBJ1-1): DTGVSQNPRHKITKRGQNVTFRCDPISEHNRLYWYRQTLGQGPEFLTYFQNEAQLEKSRLLSDRFSAERPKGSFSTLEIQRTEQGDSAMYLCASSLGAGLNPEAFFGQGTRLTVV.